The clone carrying this T cell receptor (beta chain) has a handful of counts. As yet, its antigen is unknown. Trimming pared 6 bases from V and 4 bases from J, leaving 15 bases between. The CDR3 length is 14 residues. Germline V gives CDR1 SEHNR, CDR2 FQNEAQ (reference sequence). These data belong to a study of CD8 T cells in ankylosing spondylitis. The study, taken as a whole, reports: Disease-linked clones were reportedly significantly enriched in matched ankylosing spondylitis synovial fluid. What appeared characteristic of ankylosing spondylitis blood was a TCR beta motif of eight highly homologous variants.

TCRdb ran MiXCR on the 5' RACE reads and lists one entry per CDR3 protein. The sample gives about 450,000 distinct CDR3 sequences, roughly 26% of which show up once; about 0.89% is in the top ten. The chain joins TRBV7-9 to TRBJ1-1; TRBD1 is a possible D gene (6 bases). This receptor was taken from a male donor with ankylosing spondylitis. Sequences were obtained from blood, either unsorted or a sorted T cell fraction (not recorded which). This CDR3 reads CASSSSDSGTEAFF. The DNA of the CDR3 is TGTGCCAGCAGTTCATCGGACAGCGGCACTGAAGCTTTCTTT. The full variable domain, rest sourced from reference TRBV7-9 and TRBJ1-1, is DTGVSQNPRHKITKRGQNVTFRCDPISEHNRLYWYRQTLGQGPEFLTYFQNEAQLEKSRLLSDRFSAERPKGSFSTLEIQRTEQGDSAMYLCASSSSDSGTEAFFGQGTRLTVV.